The present T cell receptor beta chain was sequenced within a study of long-term antiretroviral therapy in people with HIV. Notes on the study in general: Within the repertoire, clones expanded before ART were dominant at all time points. It was observed that HIV repertoires exhibited narrower CDR3 length ranges than controls.

The CDR3 loop spans 13 amino acids. Germline lookup yields CDR1 MNHEY and CDR2 SVGAGI. V was shortened by 7 bases and J by 7 bases, with 17 bases between the two germline ends. At the survey level, the v3.0 immunoSEQ assay was run. The method was immunoSEQ multiplex PCR; TCRdb's version includes in-frame clones alone and lacks a portion of them. The sample gives approximately 29,000 clones, about 93% of which show up once; 10% is in the top ten. This clone has only a few counts. Its antigen is not identified. Sampling of each donor yielded at least one pre-ART PBMC sample and at least two post-ART PBMC samples.

The rearrangement joins TRBV6-5 to TRBJ2-7, with D perhaps TRBD1 or TRBD2 (5 bases each). The specimen was unsorted PBMCs, collected 6.2 years after starting antiretroviral therapy. The source of this sequence is a man aged 40-55 years with HIV. CDR3 protein: CASNIFGAREQYF. The CDR3 bases are TGTGCCAGCAACATTTTCGGGGCGCGAGAGCAGTACTTC.